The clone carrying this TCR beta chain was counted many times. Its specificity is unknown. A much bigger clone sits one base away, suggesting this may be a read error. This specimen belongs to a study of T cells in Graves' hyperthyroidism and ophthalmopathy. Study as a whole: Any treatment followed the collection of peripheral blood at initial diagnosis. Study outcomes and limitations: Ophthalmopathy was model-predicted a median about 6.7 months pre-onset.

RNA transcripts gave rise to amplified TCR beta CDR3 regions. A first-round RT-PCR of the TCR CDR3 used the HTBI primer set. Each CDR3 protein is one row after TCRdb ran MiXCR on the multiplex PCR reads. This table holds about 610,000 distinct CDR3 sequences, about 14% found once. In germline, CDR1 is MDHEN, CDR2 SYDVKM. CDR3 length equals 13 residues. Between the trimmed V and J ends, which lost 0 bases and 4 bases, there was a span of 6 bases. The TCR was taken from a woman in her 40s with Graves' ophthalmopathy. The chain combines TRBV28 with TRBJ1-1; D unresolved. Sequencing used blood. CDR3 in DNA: TGTGCCAGCAGTTTATGGGGGAGCACTGAAGCTTTCTTT. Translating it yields CASSLWGSTEAFF.